This TCR beta chain was recovered during a study of blood T cell repertoires in COVID-19. Whole-study context: Samples came from the United States, Italy and Spain, spanning acute and convalescent COVID-19.

The study drew participants aged 18 to 89 years from 20 to 30 US areas. Cohorts were determined from participant-reported clinical history. The CDR3 spans 12 residues. With 2 bases removed from V and 0 bases from J, the gap between germline ends came to 3 bases. This clone was counted between two and nine times. Original handling: From reference gene primer amplification, estimates of nucleated cell counts were derived. Assay used: immunoSEQ multiplex PCR; TCRdb lists only in-frame clones, some missing. V, J and clone size derive from that table, while D and trimming were established from the DNA sequence. In the table there are under 300,000 clones, about 88% of which are singletons.

J is TRBJ2-7 and V is TRBV5-7; D unresolved. TRBV5-7 is an ORF, with its function uncertain. Sequenced sample: PBMCs or T cells enriched from blood (not recorded which). The clonotype originates from a woman between 45 and 60 years old who had recovered from COVID-19. CDR3 residues: CASSFSSYEQYF. The CDR3 nucleotides are TGTGCCAGCAGCTTTAGCTCCTACGAGCAGTACTTC.